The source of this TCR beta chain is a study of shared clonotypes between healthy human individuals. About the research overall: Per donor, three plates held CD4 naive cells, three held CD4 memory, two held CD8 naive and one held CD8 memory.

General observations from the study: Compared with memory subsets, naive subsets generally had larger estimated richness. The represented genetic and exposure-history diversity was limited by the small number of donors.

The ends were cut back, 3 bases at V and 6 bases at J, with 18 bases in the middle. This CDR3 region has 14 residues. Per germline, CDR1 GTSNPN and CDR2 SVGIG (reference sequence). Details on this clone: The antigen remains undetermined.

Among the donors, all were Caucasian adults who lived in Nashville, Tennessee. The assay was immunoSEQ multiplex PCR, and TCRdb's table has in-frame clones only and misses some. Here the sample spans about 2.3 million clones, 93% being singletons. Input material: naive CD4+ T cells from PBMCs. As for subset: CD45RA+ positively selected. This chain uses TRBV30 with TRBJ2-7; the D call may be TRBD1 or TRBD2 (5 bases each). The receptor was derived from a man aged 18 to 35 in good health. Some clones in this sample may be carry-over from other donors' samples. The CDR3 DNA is TGTGCCTGGAGCCGTAGGGACCTCCGGGCCGAGCAGTACTTC. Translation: CAWSRRDLRAEQYF.